These T cell receptor beta chains were read from a single sample in a study of blood T cell repertoires in COVID-19. Clones were sequenced by immunoSEQ multiplex PCR, and TCRdb holds only the in-frame ones, with some missing. The sample lists 200,000 to 300,000 clones; about nine tenths were seen once. The source material was peripheral blood. The receptors were sampled from a woman in her 40s with acute or convalescent COVID-19. CDR3s include the opening cysteine and the closing phenylalanine or tryptophan. Each record gives: D gene, clone size, J gene, V gene, CDR3 protein, CDR3 DNA. A D gene is named only where the DNA matches it firmly. Clone sizes are given selectively: once, few, many, or a class where the clone is expanded.

TRBD1	NA	TRBJ1-1	TRBV9	CASSVATGAEAFF	TGTGCCAGCAGCGTAGCTACAGGGGCTGAAGCTTTCTTT
NA	NA	TRBJ1-4	TRBV28	CASSYRWQNEKLFF	TGTGCCAGCAGTTACCGTTGGCAGAATGAAAAACTGTTTTTT
NA	NA	TRBJ1-2	TRBV7-3	CASGELGNYGYTF	TGTGCCAGCGGAGAACTAGGGAACTATGGCTACACCTTC
NA	once	TRBJ2-1	TRBV6-4	CASSELYGWSKSSYNEQFF	TGTGCCAGCAGTGAATTGTACGGTTGGAGCAAAAGCTCCTACAATGAGCAGTTCTTC
TRBD2	NA	TRBJ2-4	TRBV10-3	CAISESGLAGGHGIQYF	TGTGCCATCAGTGAGTCTGGTCTAGCGGGGGGGCATGGCATTCAGTACTTC
TRBD1	NA	TRBJ1-3	TRBV6-5	CASSYSRGLSGNTIYF	TGTGCCAGCAGTTACTCGAGGGGGCTTAGTGGAAACACCATATATTTT
TRBD2	NA	TRBJ2-3	TRBV6-1	CASSEGGGPGDTQYF	TGTGCCAGCAGTGAAGGCGGGGGACCCGGGGATACGCAGTATTTT
NA	once	TRBJ1-4	TRBV13	CASSLVGETNEKLFF	TGTGCCAGCAGCTTAGTCGGGGAAACTAATGAAAAACTGTTTTTT
NA	NA	TRBJ2-1	TRBV5-1	CASSLVMVAPSEQFF	TGCGCCAGCAGCTTGGTAATGGTGGCTCCAAGTGAGCAGTTCTTC
NA	NA	TRBJ1-1	TRBV7-9	CAIGEGLNTEAFF	TGTGCCATCGGGGAGGGGCTGAACACTGAAGCTTTCTTT
TRBD1	NA	TRBJ1-1	TRBV3-1/TRBV3-2	CASSQVSGRGEAFF	TGTGCCAGCAGCCAAGTTTCTGGCAGGGGGGAAGCTTTCTTT
NA	NA	TRBJ1-2	TRBV29-1	CSVEPAGYGYTF	TGCAGCGTTGAACCGGCGGGCTATGGCTACACCTTC
NA	NA	TRBJ1-2	TRBV5-1	CASSEKELFGYTF	TGCGCCAGCAGCGAGAAGGAGCTATTTGGCTACACCTTC